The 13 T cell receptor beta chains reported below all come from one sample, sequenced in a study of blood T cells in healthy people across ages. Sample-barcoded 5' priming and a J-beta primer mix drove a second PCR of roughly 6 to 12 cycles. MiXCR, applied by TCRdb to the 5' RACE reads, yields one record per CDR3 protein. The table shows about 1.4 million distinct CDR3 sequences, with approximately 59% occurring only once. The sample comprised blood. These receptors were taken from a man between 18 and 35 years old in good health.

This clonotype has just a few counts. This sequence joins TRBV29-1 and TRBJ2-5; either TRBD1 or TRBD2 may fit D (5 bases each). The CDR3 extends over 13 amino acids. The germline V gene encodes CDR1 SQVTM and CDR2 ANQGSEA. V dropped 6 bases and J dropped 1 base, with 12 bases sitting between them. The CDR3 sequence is CSVAGRAQETQYF. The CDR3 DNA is TGCAGCGTCGCAGGGAGAGCCCAAGAGACCCAGTACTTC.

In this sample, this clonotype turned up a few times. CDR3 sequence reads: CASSSGFNSPLHF. The DNA of the CDR3 is TGTGCCAGCAGTTCAGGGTTTAATTCACCCCTCCACTTT. This chain joins TRBV7-9 and TRBJ1-6; weak D call: TRBD1 (5 bases). This CDR3 region has 13 residues. Germline V gives CDR1 SEHNR, CDR2 FQNEAQ (reference sequence). V lost 6 bases to trimming and J lost 6 bases, with 9 bases between them.

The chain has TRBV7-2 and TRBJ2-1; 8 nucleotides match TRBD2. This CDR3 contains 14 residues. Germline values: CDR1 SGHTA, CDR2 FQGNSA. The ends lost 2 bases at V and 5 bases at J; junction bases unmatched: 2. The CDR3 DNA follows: TGTGCCAGCAGCTTACGGCGGGGGGACAATGAGCAGTTCTTC. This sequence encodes CASSLRRGDNEQFF. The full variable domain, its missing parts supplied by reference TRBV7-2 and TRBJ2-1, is GAGVSQSPSNKVTEKGKDVELRCDPISGHTALYWYRQSLGQGLEFLIYFQGNSAPDKSGLPSDRFSAERTGGSVSTLTIQRTQQEDSAVYLCASSLRRGDNEQFFGPGTRLTVL.

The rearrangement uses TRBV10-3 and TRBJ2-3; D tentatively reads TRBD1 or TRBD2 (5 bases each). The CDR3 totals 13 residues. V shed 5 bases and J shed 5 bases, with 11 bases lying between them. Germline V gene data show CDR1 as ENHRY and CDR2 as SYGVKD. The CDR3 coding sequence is TGTGCCATCAGTCAAGGGGCGGGAGATACGCAGTATTTT. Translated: CAISQGAGDTQYF.

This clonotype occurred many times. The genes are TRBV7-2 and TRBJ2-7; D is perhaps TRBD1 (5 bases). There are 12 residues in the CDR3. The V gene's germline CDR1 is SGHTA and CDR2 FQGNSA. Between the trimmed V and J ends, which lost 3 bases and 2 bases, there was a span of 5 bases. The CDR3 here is CASSLDTYEQYF. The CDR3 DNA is TGTGCCAGCAGCTTGGACACCTACGAGCAGTACTTC.

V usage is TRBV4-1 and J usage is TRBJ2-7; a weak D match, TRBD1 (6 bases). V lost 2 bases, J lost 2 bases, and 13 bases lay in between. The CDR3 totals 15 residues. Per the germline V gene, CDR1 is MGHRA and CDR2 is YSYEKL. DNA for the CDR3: TGCGCCAGCAGCCAAATGGACAGCCCGACCTACGAGCAGTACTTC. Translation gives CASSQMDSPTYEQYF.

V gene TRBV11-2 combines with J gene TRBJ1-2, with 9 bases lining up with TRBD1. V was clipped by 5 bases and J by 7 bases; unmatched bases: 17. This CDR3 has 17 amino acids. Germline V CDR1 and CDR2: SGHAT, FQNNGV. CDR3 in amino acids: CASSLRVEGQGGGGYTF. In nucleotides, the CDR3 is TGTGCCAGCAGCCTAAGGGTAGAGGGACAGGGTGGCGGTGGCTACACCTTC.

The CDR3 bases are TGTGCCAGCAGCGTATCCACCCTTGCCTACAATGAGCAGTACTTC. Residues: CASSVSTLAYNEQYF. This chain uses TRBV9 with TRBJ2-1, with D hard to call. The DNA matches TRBJ2-7 better at its end, which makes the J call doubtful. The CDR3 totals 15 residues. Germline values: CDR1 SGDLS, CDR2 YYNGEE.

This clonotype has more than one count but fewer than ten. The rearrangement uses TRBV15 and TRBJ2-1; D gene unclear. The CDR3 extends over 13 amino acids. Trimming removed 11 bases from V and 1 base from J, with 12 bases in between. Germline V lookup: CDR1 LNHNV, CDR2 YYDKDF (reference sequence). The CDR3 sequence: CAAGPESYNEQFF. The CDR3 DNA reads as TGTGCCGCTGGGCCCGAGTCCTACAATGAGCAGTTCTTC.

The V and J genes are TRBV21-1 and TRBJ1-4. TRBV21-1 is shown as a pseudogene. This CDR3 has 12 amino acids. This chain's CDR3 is CASSKGGEKLFF. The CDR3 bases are TGTGCCAGCAGCAAAGGTGGTGAAAAACTGTTTTTT.

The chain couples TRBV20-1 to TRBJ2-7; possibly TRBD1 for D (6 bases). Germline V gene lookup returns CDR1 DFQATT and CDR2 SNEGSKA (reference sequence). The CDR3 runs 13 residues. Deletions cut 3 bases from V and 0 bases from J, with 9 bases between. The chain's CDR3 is CSASLDSSYEQYF. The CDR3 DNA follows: TGCAGTGCTAGTTTGGACAGCTCCTACGAGCAGTACTTC.

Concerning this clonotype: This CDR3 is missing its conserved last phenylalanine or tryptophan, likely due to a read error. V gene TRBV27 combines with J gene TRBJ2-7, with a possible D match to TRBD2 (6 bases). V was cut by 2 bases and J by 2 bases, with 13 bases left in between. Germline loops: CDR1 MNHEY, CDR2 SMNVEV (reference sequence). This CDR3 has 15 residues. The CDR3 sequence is CASSLRQGLAYEQYL. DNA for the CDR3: TGTGCCAGCAGTTTACGGCAGGGACTCGCCTACGAGCAGTACCTC.

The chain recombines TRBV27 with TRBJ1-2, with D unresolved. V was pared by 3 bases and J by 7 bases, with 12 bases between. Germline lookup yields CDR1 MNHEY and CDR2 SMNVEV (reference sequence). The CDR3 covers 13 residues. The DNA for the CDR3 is TGTGCCAGCAGTTTGGGTCGGGGTGTTGGCTACACCTTC. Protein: CASSLGRGVGYTF.